What follows are 7 T cell receptor beta chains derived from one specimen sequenced in a study of cytomegalovirus exposure and HLA in healthy donors. Clones were read by immunoSEQ multiplex PCR, and TCRdb kept only the in-frame ones, dropping some. The sample shows more than 95,000 clones, roughly 83% of them seen only once. The material sequenced was PBMCs. Receptors originate from a man between 18 and 29 years old in good health and CMV-seronegative.

V is TRBV2 and J is TRBJ1-4; 9 positions match TRBD1. The ends lost 6 bases at V and 8 bases at J; junction bases unmatched: 10. This CDR3 comprises 15 residues. Germline loops: CDR1 SNHLY, CDR2 FYNNEI. The CDR3 spells CASSLLDRGGEKLFF. DNA of the CDR3: TGTGCCAGCAGCCTCCTGGACAGGGGAGGGGAAAAACTGTTTTTT.

For the CDR3, the DNA is TGTGCCAGCACCATTAAAGAGGGTATCGGGGGTGACACTGAAGCTTTCTTT. Protein sequence: CASTIKEGIGGDTEAFF. V gene TRBV7-9 combines with J gene TRBJ1-1; maybe TRBD1 (5 bases). Germline-derived CDR1 and CDR2 are SEHNR and FQNEAQ (reference sequence). CDR3 length: 17 residues. Trimming took off 7 bases at V and 3 bases at J, with 24 bases between the two ends. Based on the CDR3 plus reference TRBV7-9 and TRBJ1-1, the full variable domain is DTGVSQNPRHKITKRGQNVTFRCDPISEHNRLYWYRQTLGQGPEFLTYFQNEAQLEKSRLLSDRFSAERPKGSFSTLEIQRTEQGDSAMYLCASTIKEGIGGDTEAFFGQGTRLTVV.

This clone was detected only once. V usage is TRBV30 and J usage is TRBJ2-5; 8 bases are shared with TRBD2. Germline values: CDR1 GTSNPN, CDR2 SVGIG (reference sequence). This CDR3 is 17 amino acids long. The trim removed 3 bases at V and 3 bases at J, leaving 15 bases unmatched. CDR3: CAWRVPPTVSGKETQYF. CDR3 sequence (DNA): TGTGCCTGGAGAGTCCCACCAACGGTTAGCGGGAAAGAGACCCAGTACTTC. The variable domain in full, with the rest retrieved from reference TRBV30 and TRBJ2-5, is SQTIHQWPATLVQPVGSPLSLECTVEGTSNPNLYWYRQAAGRGLQLLFYSVGIGQISSEVPQNLSASRPQDRQFILSSKKLLLSDSGFYLCAWRVPPTVSGKETQYFGPGTRLLVL.

The genes are TRBV15 and TRBJ1-5; D unresolved. From germline, CDR1 is LNHNV and CDR2 YYDKDF (reference sequence). Trimming took off 0 bases at V and 9 bases at J, with 9 bases between the two ends. The CDR3 runs 13 residues. The CDR3 DNA sequence: TGTGCCACCAGCAGAGATCGGGCGGGGCCCCAGCATTTT. Protein product: CATSRDRAGPQHF.

This clone was counted between two and nine times. The rearrangement joins TRBV11-2 to TRBJ1-1, with D hard to call. The V gene's germline CDR1 is SGHAT and CDR2 FQNNGV. Trimming took off 5 bases at V and 8 bases at J, with 9 bases between the two ends. The CDR3 extends over 11 amino acids. The CDR3 reads CASSLQFEAFF. The CDR3 DNA reads TGTGCCAGCAGCCTCCAGTTCGAAGCTTTCTTT.

This clone was seen a single time. This chain joins TRBV5-4 and TRBJ1-3, with TRBD1 identical over 9 bases. V shed 4 bases, J shed 4 bases, and the junction held 6 bases outside the gene matches. Germline assignment: CDR1 SGHNT and CDR2 YYREEE (reference sequence). This CDR3 has 15 residues. In nucleotides, the CDR3 is TGTGCCAGCAGCCCACAGGGGGCAGGGGGAAACACCATATATTTT. Translated: CASSPQGAGGNTIYF. The variable domain in full, with the rest retrieved from reference TRBV5-4 and TRBJ1-3, is ETGVTQSPTHLIKTRGQQVTLRCSSQSGHNTVSWYQQALGQGPQFIFQYYREEENGRGNFPPRFSGLQFPNYSSELNVNALELDDSALYLCASSPQGAGGNTIYFGEGSWLTVV.

This clone was picked up a small number of times. The DNA of the CDR3 is TGTGCCAGCTCATCCAACAGGGGGCAGACTGAAGCTTTCTTT. It translates to CASSSNRGQTEAFF. This chain joins TRBV18 and TRBJ1-1; 9 bases align to TRBD1. Germline CDR1 KGHSH, CDR2 LQKENI. Losses at the gene ends were 5 bases for V and 5 bases for J; bases not matched to a gene: 6. This CDR3 region has 14 residues.